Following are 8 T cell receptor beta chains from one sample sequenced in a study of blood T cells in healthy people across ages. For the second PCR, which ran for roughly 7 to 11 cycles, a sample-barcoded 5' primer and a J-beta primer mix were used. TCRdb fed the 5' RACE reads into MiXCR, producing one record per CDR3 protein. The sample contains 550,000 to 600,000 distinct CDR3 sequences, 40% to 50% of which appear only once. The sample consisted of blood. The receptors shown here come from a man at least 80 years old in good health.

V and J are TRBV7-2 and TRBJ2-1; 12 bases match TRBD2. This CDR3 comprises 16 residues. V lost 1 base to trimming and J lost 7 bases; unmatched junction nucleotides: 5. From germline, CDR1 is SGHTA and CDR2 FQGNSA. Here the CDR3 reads CASSLVASGGGNEQFF. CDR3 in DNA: TGTGCCAGCAGCTTAGTGGCTAGCGGGGGGGGAAATGAGCAGTTCTTC.

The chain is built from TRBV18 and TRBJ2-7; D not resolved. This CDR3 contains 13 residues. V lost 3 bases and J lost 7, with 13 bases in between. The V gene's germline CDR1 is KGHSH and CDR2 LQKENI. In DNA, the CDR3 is TGTGCCAGCTCACCGAACAGCCGCACTGAGCAGTACTTC. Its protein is CASSPNSRTEQYF.

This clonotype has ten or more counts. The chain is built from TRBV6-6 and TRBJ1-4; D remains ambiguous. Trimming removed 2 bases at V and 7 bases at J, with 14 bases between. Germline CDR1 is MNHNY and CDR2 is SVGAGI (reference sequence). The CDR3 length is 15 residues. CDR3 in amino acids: CASSYMSGVGEKLFF. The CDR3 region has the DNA TGTGCCAGCAGTTACATGTCCGGGGTTGGTGAAAAACTGTTTTTT.

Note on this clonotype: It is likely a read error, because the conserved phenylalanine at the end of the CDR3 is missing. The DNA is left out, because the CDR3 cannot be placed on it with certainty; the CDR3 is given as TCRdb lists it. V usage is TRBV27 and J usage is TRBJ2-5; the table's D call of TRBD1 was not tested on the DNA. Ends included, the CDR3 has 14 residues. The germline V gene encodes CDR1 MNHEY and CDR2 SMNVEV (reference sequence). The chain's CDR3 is CASSWTGAKRPSTS.

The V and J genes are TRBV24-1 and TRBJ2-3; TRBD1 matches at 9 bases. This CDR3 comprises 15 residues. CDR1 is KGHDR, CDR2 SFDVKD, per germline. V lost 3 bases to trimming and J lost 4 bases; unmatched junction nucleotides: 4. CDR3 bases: TGTGCCACCAGTGATCGTACAGGGGGCTCAGATACGCAGTATTTT. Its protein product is CATSDRTGGSDTQYF.

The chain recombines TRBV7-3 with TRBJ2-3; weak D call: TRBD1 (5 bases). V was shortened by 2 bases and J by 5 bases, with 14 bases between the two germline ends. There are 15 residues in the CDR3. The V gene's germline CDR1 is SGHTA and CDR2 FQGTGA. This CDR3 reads CASSLQGAREDTQYF. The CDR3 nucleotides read TGTGCCAGCAGCTTACAGGGTGCAAGGGAAGATACGCAGTATTTT.

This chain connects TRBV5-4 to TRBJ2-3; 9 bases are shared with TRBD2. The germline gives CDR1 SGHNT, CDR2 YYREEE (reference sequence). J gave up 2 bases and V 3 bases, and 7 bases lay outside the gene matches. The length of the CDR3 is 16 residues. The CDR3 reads CASSWGAGGPTDTQYF. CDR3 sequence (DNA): TGTGCCAGCAGCTGGGGAGCGGGAGGTCCCACAGATACGCAGTATTTT.

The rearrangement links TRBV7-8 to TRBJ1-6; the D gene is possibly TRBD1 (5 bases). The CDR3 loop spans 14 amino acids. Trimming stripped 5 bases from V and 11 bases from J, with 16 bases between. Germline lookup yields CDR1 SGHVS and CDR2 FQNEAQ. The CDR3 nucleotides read TGTGCCAGCAGCCTACAAGACCGGGGGACACCCCTCCACTTT. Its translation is CASSLQDRGTPLHF. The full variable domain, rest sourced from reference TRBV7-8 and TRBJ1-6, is GAGVSQSPRYKVAKRGQDVALRCDPISGHVSLFWYQQALGQGPEFLTYFQNEAQLDKSGLPSDRFFAERPEGSVSTLKIQRTQQEDSAVYLCASSLQDRGTPLHFGNGTRLTVT.